This is a list of T cell receptor beta chains from one sample in a study of T cell repertoires in cytomegalovirus infection. The antigens of these receptors remain unknown. Each CDR3 protein is one row after TCRdb ran MiXCR on the reads. There are a few hundred thousand distinct CDR3 sequences in the sample; around a third occur only once, and about 17% lies in the top ten. Sequencing used cultured PBMCs, obtained from culture after CMV antigen stimulation. All receptors come from a human donor in good health (CMV status not recorded). Some clones in this sample may be carry-over from other donors' samples. Both conserved end residues are trimmed from each CDR3.

v_gene: TRBV7-2; CDR3aa: ASSFPILAGGDDEQF
v_gene: TRBV19; CDR3aa: ASSIQSTPSYEQY
v_gene: TRBV7-2; CDR3aa: ASWGLAGQETQY
v_gene: TRBV29-1; CDR3aa: SVEGLQGAETQY
v_gene: TRBV7-2; CDR3aa: ASSPDPGTNYGYT
v_gene: TRBV7-8; CDR3aa: ASSFLPGTEAF
v_gene: TRBV19; CDR3aa: ASSGGWGDIQY
v_gene: TRBV7-3; CDR3aa: ASSLTGVASGSAHEQF
v_gene: TRBV12-3/TRBV12-4; CDR3aa: ASRGGPQGGEQY
v_gene: TRBV4-1; CDR3aa: ASSQAGTAAYEQY
v_gene: TRBV19; CDR3aa: ASSPNTWGGGPDTQY
v_gene: TRBV7-3; CDR3aa: ASSLQRNNEQF
v_gene: TRBV4-1; CDR3aa: ASSQIQGADGSPLH
v_gene: TRBV29-1; CDR3aa: SVGTSGQETQY
v_gene: TRBV2; CDR3aa: ASTRTGVSSEQF
v_gene: TRBV11-2; CDR3aa: ASSLEAAVMSVDEQY
v_gene: TRBV6-1; CDR3aa: ASRLTGGSYNSPLH
v_gene: TRBV28; CDR3aa: ASSFGGVQTKQY